The 31 T cell receptor beta chains presented below share a single source sample, sequenced in a study of shared clonotypes between healthy human individuals. Here immunoSEQ multiplex PCR was the method, and the copy in TCRdb shows in-frame clones only, minus some. The repertoire has about 1.1 million clones, about 72% of them found once; the top ten carry 0.85% to 1%. The sequencing input was memory CD4+ T cells from PBMCs. Documented subset: CD45RA-negative fraction. These receptors were obtained from a man aged 18 to 35 in good health. Some clones in this sample may be carry-over from other donors' samples.

V is TRBV7-9 and J is TRBJ1-2; D possibly corresponds to TRBD1 (5 bases). Germline V CDR1 and CDR2: SEHNR, FQNEAQ (reference sequence). Trimming left V 5 bases short and J 7 bases short, with 23 bases between. CDR3 size: 16 residues. The chain's CDR3 is CASSVSGAGKGAGYTF. For the CDR3, the DNA is TGTGCCAGCAGCGTTTCTGGGGCAGGAAAAGGAGCTGGCTACACCTTC.

The genes are TRBV4-1 and TRBJ2-7, with 11 bases lining up with TRBD2. Germline loops: CDR1 MGHRA, CDR2 YSYEKL. V lost 2 bases and J lost 2; bases outside the gene matches: 8. The CDR3 spans 17 residues. CDR3 sequence (DNA): TGCGCCAGCAGCCAATCCAGCGGGACTAGCGGCACCTACGAGCAGTACTTC. This gives the protein CASSQSSGTSGTYEQYF.

The V call is TRBV5-1, the J call TRBJ1-1, with 7 bases that match TRBD1. J gave up 4 bases and V 3 bases, and 12 bases lay outside the gene matches. The CDR3 contains 16 residues. Germline CDR1 is SGHRS and CDR2 is YFSETQ. This chain's CDR3 is CASSSRQGFGFTEAFF. CDR3 sequence (DNA): TGCGCCAGCAGCTCGAGACAGGGTTTCGGGTTCACTGAAGCTTTCTTT.

This chain uses TRBV4-3 with TRBJ1-5; possibly TRBD1 for D (5 bases). Between the trimmed V and J ends, which lost 0 bases and 8 bases, there was a span of 17 bases. This CDR3 is 16 amino acids long. CDR1 and CDR2 (germline): LGHNA, YSLEER. CDR3 protein: CASSQDAARGGEPQHF. The DNA for the CDR3 is TGCGCCAGCAGCCAAGATGCGGCCCGTGGGGGGGAGCCCCAGCATTTT.

The chain combines TRBV28 with TRBJ1-2; D may be TRBD1 (5 bases). The ends were cut back, 2 bases at V and 3 bases at J, with 7 bases in the middle. Germline V gene sequence: CDR1 MDHEN, CDR2 SYDVKM. The CDR3 is 13 amino acids. CDR3 region: CASSLTQDYGYTF. The CDR3 region has the DNA TGTGCCAGCAGTTTAACACAGGACTATGGCTACACCTTC.

This clone was recorded once. Its ends do not fully match the called genes, so a read error is possible. This chain links TRBV19 with TRBJ1-2, with 9 bases fitting TRBD1. The CDR3 extends over 10 amino acids. Per germline, CDR1 LNHDA and CDR2 SQIVND (reference sequence). This chain's CDR3 is CASGTGFAYF. Here the CDR3 DNA reads TGTGCCAGTGGGACAGGGTTTGCTTACTTC.

This rearrangement joins TRBV7-2 to TRBJ2-3, with a possible D match to TRBD1 (6 bases). V lost 4 bases and J lost 1, with 15 bases in between. Germline V gene lookup returns CDR1 SGHTA and CDR2 FQGNSA. CDR3 size: 16 residues. In DNA form, the CDR3 reads TGTGCCAGCAGCTCCCCCCCGGGACACCGCACAGATACGCAGTATTTT. As protein: CASSSPPGHRTDTQYF.

The V gene is TRBV28, the J gene TRBJ2-1; no clear D. Looked up from germline, CDR1 is MDHEN and CDR2 is SYDVKM. V was pared by 5 bases and J by 9 bases, with 8 bases between. The CDR3 is made up of 11 amino acids. The CDR3 sequence is CASSLVGEQFF. Here the CDR3 DNA reads TGTGCCAGCAGTCTGGTTGGTGAGCAGTTCTTC.

Comments on this clone: A read error may explain this, as a much larger clone is one base away. The conserved phenylalanine or tryptophan is not found at the CDR3 terminus, so this likely reflects a read error. This rearrangement joins TRBV11-2 to TRBJ2-7; TRBD2 agrees at 10 bases. Looked up from germline, CDR1 is SGHAT and CDR2 is FQNNGV. This CDR3 contains 14 residues. The V segment lost 5 bases and the J segment 0 bases; nucleotides outside the gene matches: 1. The DNA for the CDR3 is TGTGCCAGCAGCCGGACTAGCGGCTCCTACGAGCAGTACCTC. Translated: CASSRTSGSYEQYL.

This clone was picked up many times. This CDR3 is also generated by other DNA sequences in the sample. The genes are TRBV11-3 and TRBJ2-5; 8 bases agree with TRBD2. With 4 bases clipped from V and 3 bases from J, the junction kept 13 bases outside the gene matches. Germline CDR1 and CDR2: SGHNT and YENEEA. The CDR3 extends over 17 amino acids. CDR3 nucleotide sequence: TGTGCCAGCAGCTCTAGCGGCACGGGAGGGCTGGAAGAGACCCAGTACTTC. Its translation: CASSSSGTGGLEETQYF.

The V and J genes are TRBV9 and TRBJ1-1; possibly TRBD1 for D (5 bases). V was pared by 0 bases and J by 1 base, with 10 bases between. Germline V CDR1 and CDR2: SGDLS, YYNGEE. This CDR3 spans 15 amino acids. In DNA, the CDR3 is TGTGCCAGCAGCGTAGGGGGCATGGGGAACACTGAAGCTTTCTTT. Its protein is CASSVGGMGNTEAFF.

CDR3 sequence (DNA): TGTGCCAGCAGTTTTAGGGGGCCCGGAGGGGTGCCCAAAAACATTCAGTACTTC. It translates to CASSFRGPGGVPKNIQYF. This chain joins TRBV28 and TRBJ2-4; a weak D match, TRBD1 (7 bases). This CDR3 has 18 amino acids. The germline CDR1 and CDR2 sequences are MDHEN and SYDVKM. V was shortened by 3 bases and J by 2 bases, with 20 bases between the two germline ends.

This chain connects TRBV6-1 to TRBJ2-5, with 8 bases identical to TRBD2. The length of the CDR3 is 13 residues. Germline CDR1 reads MNHNS; CDR2 reads SASEGT. J gave up 4 bases and V 6 bases, and 4 bases lay outside the gene matches. This chain's CDR3 is CASRVAGTETQYF. CDR3 coding DNA: TGTGCCAGCAGGGTAGCGGGGACAGAGACCCAGTACTTC.

This clone was detected only a few times. The genes are TRBV5-6 and TRBJ2-5; 12 bases match TRBD2. The V and J ends lost 4 bases and 3 bases, in that order; junction bases with no gene match: 4. CDR1 and CDR2 (germline): SGHDT, YYEEEE. The CDR3 spans 15 residues. This CDR3 reads CASSPTSGSKETQYF. As DNA, the CDR3 is TGTGCCAGCAGCCCGACTAGCGGGAGTAAAGAGACCCAGTACTTC.

V and J are TRBV28 and TRBJ2-2; no clear D gene. The V end was cut by 6 bases, the J end by 6 bases, with 8 bases between. The CDR3 sequence is 12 residues long. Per germline, CDR1 MDHEN and CDR2 SYDVKM. The CDR3 spells CASSLVPGELFF. The CDR3 DNA follows: TGTGCCAGCAGCCTCGTCCCCGGGGAGCTGTTTTTT.

The chain has TRBV5-4 and TRBJ2-3; D is uncertain. The CDR3 extends over 13 amino acids. CDR1 SGHNT and CDR2 YYREEE come from the germline V gene (reference sequence). The V end was cut by 0 bases, the J end by 6 bases, with 8 bases between. CDR3 sequence reads: CASSLDQADTQYF. For the CDR3, the DNA is TGTGCCAGCAGCTTGGACCAGGCGGATACGCAGTATTTT.

V is TRBV9 and J is TRBJ2-1; D not certain. The CDR3 extends over 16 amino acids. Germline V gives CDR1 SGDLS, CDR2 YYNGEE. The ends were cut back, 4 bases at V and 0 bases at J, with 14 bases in the middle. The CDR3 loop is CASSRRASLSYNEQFF. The CDR3 nucleotides are TGTGCCAGCAGCCGCCGGGCCAGCCTCTCCTACAATGAGCAGTTCTTC.

The J gene is TRBJ1-1, the V gene TRBV6-1; possibly TRBD1 for D (6 bases). CDR3 length: 15 residues. Per germline, CDR1 MNHNS and CDR2 SASEGT. V was cut by 4 bases and J by 0 bases, with 12 bases left in between. CDR3 in amino acids: CASSGWAGVNTEAFF. The CDR3, as DNA: TGTGCCAGCAGTGGTTGGGCAGGGGTGAACACTGAAGCTTTCTTT.

Of note for this clone: A read error may explain this, as a much larger clone is one base away. This chain connects TRBV6-5 to TRBJ1-2, with TRBD1 as a possible D gene (6 bases). Germline loops: CDR1 MNHEY, CDR2 SVGAGI. The CDR3 length is 13 residues. The V and J ends lost 2 bases and 5 bases respectively, with 9 bases between them. The CDR3 DNA sequence: TGTGCCAGCAGTTACCCACAGGGATATGGCTACACCTTC. This sequence encodes CASSYPQGYGYTF.

This chain joins TRBV5-6 and TRBJ2-3; D is possibly TRBD2 (6 bases). Germline CDR1 is SGHDT and CDR2 is YYEEEE. V lost 1 base and J 1 base, leaving 19 bases between the germline ends. CDR3 length: 18 amino acids. DNA for the CDR3: TGTGCCAGCAGCTTGAGGGAGGCCGGCTATTTAGGCACAGATACGCAGTATTTT. Encoded protein: CASSLREAGYLGTDTQYF.

The gene calls are TRBV28 and TRBJ2-7, with 7 bases identical to TRBD2. Trimming at V came to 7 bases and at J to 2 bases, leaving 11 bases not matched to a gene. CDR1 is MDHEN, CDR2 SYDVKM, per germline. The CDR3 totals 15 residues. CDR3 in amino acids: CASKLGGATTYEQYF. The DNA for the CDR3 is TGTGCCAGCAAACTGGGAGGGGCTACCACCTACGAGCAGTACTTC. Full variable domain (missing parts from reference TRBV28 and TRBJ2-7): DVKVTQSSRYLVKRTGEKVFLECVQDMDHENMFWYRQDPGLGLRLIYFSYDVKMKEKGDIPEGYSVSREKKERFSLILESASTNQTSMYLCASKLGGATTYEQYFGPGTRLTVT.

V usage is TRBV27 and J usage is TRBJ2-1, with D possibly being TRBD2 (6 bases). The germline V gene encodes CDR1 MNHEY and CDR2 SMNVEV (reference sequence). V lost 7 bases to trimming and J lost 3 bases, with 13 bases between them. This CDR3 has 14 residues. In nucleotides, the CDR3 is TGTGCCAGCATGGGGCGGGGAAACTACAATGAGCAGTTCTTC. This sequence encodes CASMGRGNYNEQFF.

V is TRBV28 and J is TRBJ1-5; weak D call: TRBD1 (5 bases). With 6 bases removed from V and 9 bases from J, the gap between germline ends came to 21 bases. The CDR3 spans 15 residues. Germline CDR1 and CDR2: MDHEN and SYDVKM. CDR3 sequence (DNA): TGTGCCAGCAGGCCGGCCGGGACTGATAAATTGCCCCAGCATTTT. Translating gives CASRPAGTDKLPQHF.

This clone was observed a single time. Other DNA sequences in this sample translate to the same CDR3. This chain joins TRBV19 and TRBJ1-1, with a weak D call TRBD1 (5 bases). V was clipped by 5 bases and J by 1 base, with 8 bases between them. The CDR3 contains 13 residues. CDR1 and CDR2 from the germline V gene are LNHDA and SQIVND (reference sequence). This chain's CDR3 is CASSPQGNTEAFF. CDR3 sequence (DNA): TGTGCCAGTAGTCCGCAGGGGAACACTGAAGCTTTCTTT.

The chain has TRBV7-9 and TRBJ1-4; unclear D gene. Germline V gives CDR1 SEHNR, CDR2 FQNEAQ (reference sequence). The CDR3 sequence is 14 residues long. Trimming left V 4 bases short and J 1 base short, with 7 bases between. CDR3 sequence (DNA): TGTGCCAGCAGCTATGGAGTAACTAATGAAAAACTGTTTTTT. Translation: CASSYGVTNEKLFF.

J is TRBJ2-3 and V is TRBV28; 12 positions match TRBD2. CDR1 is MDHEN, CDR2 SYDVKM, per germline. The CDR3 totals 16 residues. V trimming: 0 bases; J trimming: 9 bases; junction bases outside the gene matches: 7. CDR3 loop: CASSLWTSGRSGTQYF. CDR3 DNA: TGTGCCAGCAGTTTATGGACTAGCGGGAGATCAGGGACGCAGTATTTT. The entire variable domain, with the rest obtained from reference TRBV28 and TRBJ2-3, is as follows: DVKVTQSSRYLVKRTGEKVFLECVQDMDHENMFWYRQDPGLGLRLIYFSYDVKMKEKGDIPEGYSVSREKKERFSLILESASTNQTSMYLCASSLWTSGRSGTQYFGPGTRLTVL.

V usage is TRBV5-4 and J usage is TRBJ2-2; D may be TRBD2 (5 bases). CDR1 and CDR2 (germline): SGHNT, YYREEE (reference sequence). Trimming removed 0 bases from V and 0 bases from J, with 12 bases in between. The CDR3 has 17 residues. CDR3 coding DNA: TGTGCCAGCAGCTTGGCCTTGGCGGGCACGAACACCGGGGAGCTGTTTTTT. It codes for CASSLALAGTNTGELFF.

J is TRBJ1-5 and V is TRBV30; D unresolved. V was cut by 5 bases and J by 7 bases, with 15 bases left in between. The CDR3 sequence is 13 residues long. Per germline, CDR1 GTSNPN and CDR2 SVGIG (reference sequence). The CDR3 spells CAWEPIWKQPQHF. CDR3 nucleotides: TGTGCCTGGGAGCCCATCTGGAAACAGCCCCAGCATTTT.

This sequence joins TRBV2 and TRBJ2-7; 14 bases line up with TRBD2. Germline V CDR1 and CDR2: SNHLY, FYNNEI. The CDR3 length is 14 residues. V lost 7 bases, J lost 7 bases, and 6 bases stayed unmatched. In DNA form, the CDR3 reads TGTGCCAGCACGGGACTAGCGGGAGTTTGGGAGCAGTACTTC. It encodes CASTGLAGVWEQYF.

The chain recombines TRBV27 with TRBJ2-2; 8 positions agree with TRBD2. The CDR3 consists of 16 residues. V shed 6 bases and J 5 bases; nucleotides not matched to a gene: 11. Germline V CDR1 and CDR2: MNHEY, SMNVEV (reference sequence). CDR3 in amino acids: CASRISGSLSTGELFF. The CDR3 DNA follows: TGTGCCAGCAGAATAAGCGGGAGTTTGAGTACCGGGGAGCTGTTTTTT.

The chain joins TRBV7-9 to TRBJ2-1; TRBD2 matches 9 bases. Germline V CDR1 and CDR2: SEHNR, FQNEAQ (reference sequence). Trimming at V came to 5 bases and at J to 10 bases, leaving 15 bases not matched to a gene. CDR3 length: 16 amino acids. As DNA, the CDR3 is TGTGCCAGCAGCCTAAGACTAGCGGACCCGTTAGGGGAGCAGTTCTTC. This sequence encodes CASSLRLADPLGEQFF.